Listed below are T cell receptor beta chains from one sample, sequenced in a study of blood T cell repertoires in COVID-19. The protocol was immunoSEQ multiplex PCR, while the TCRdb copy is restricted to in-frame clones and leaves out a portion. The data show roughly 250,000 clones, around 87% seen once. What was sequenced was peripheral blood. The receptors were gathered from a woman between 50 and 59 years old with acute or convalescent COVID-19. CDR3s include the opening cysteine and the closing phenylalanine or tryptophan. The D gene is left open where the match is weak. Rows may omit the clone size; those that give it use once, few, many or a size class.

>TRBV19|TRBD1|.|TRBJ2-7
TGTGCCAGTAGTATCGGGCAGGGGGCGGGCGAGCAGTACTTC
CASSIGQGAGEQYF
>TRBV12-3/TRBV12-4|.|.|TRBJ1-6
TGTGCCAGCACCCAGCACAGGAATTCACCCCTCCACTTT
CASTQHRNSPLHF
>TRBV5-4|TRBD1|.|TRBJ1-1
TGTGCCAGCAGCTTGAGGGACAGAAACACTGAAGCTTTCTTT
CASSLRDRNTEAFF
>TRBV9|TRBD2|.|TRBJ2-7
TGTGCCAGCAGCGTAGTCGGGCTAGCGGGATTCGATGTGCAGTACTTC
CASSVVGLAGFDVQYF
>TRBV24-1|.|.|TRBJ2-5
TGTGCCACCAGTGATTTGTGGTCAGAACAAGAGACCCAGTACTTC
CATSDLWSEQETQYF
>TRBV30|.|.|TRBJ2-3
TGTGCCTGGAGTGTACCTCCAGGTACTAGCACAGATACGCAGTATTTT
CAWSVPPGTSTDTQYF
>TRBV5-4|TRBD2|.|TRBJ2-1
TGTGCCAGCAGCTTGGGAACTAGCGGGAGGGTGGATGAGCAGTTCTTC
CASSLGTSGRVDEQFF
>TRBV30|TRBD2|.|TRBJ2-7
TGTGCCTGGAGGGGTGGGAGCGGGAGAGACTTTATCTACGAGCAGTACTTC
CAWRGGSGRDFIYEQYF
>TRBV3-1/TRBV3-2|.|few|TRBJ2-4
TGTGCCAGCAGCCTTACGGCGCGGGACAGCCTAGCCAAAAACATTCAGTACTTC
CASSLTARDSLAKNIQYF
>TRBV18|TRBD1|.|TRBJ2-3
TGTGCCAGCTCATCCCTGGACAGGGGGCTGACAGATACGCAGTATTTT
CASSSLDRGLTDTQYF
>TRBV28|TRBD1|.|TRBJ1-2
TGTGCCAGCAGTTCCAGGGACAGGCACTATGGCTACACCTTC
CASSSRDRHYGYTF
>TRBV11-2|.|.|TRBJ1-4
TGTGCCAGCAGCTTAGGAGCAGGAAAACTGTTTTTT
CASSLGAGKLFF
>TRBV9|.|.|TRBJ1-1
TGTGCCAGCAGCGCCTCCCAGGGAGGGAACACTGAAGCTTTCTTT
CASSASQGGNTEAFF
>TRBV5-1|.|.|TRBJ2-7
TGCGCCAGCAGCCCGCCGGGGGAGGAGCAGTACTTC
CASSPPGEEQYF
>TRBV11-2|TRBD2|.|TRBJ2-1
TGTGCCAGCAGCTTGCGCCCAGGGACTAGTGAGAATGAGCAGTTCTTC
CASSLRPGTSENEQFF
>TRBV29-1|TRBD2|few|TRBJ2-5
TGCAGCGCGGGACTAGCGGGAGGGGGGCAAGAGACCCAGTACTTC
CSAGLAGGGQETQYF
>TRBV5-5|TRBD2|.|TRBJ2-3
TGTGCCAGCAGCCCGAGCGGGGGAGGGCCCACAGATACGCAGTATTTT
CASSPSGGGPTDTQYF
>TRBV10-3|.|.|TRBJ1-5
TGTGCCATCAGTGAATCGGGTCCCAATCAGCCCCAGCATTTT
CAISESGPNQPQHF
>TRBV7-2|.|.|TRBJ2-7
TGTGCCAGCAGCTTATCTTTGCGGTCCCAACCTGGCGAGCAGTACTTC
CASSLSLRSQPGEQYF
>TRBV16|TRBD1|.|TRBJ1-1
TGTGCCAGCAGTAGACAGGGACACACTGAAGCTTTCTTT
CASSRQGHTEAFF
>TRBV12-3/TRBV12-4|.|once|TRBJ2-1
TGTGCCAGCAGTTTCCACGGTTTACAGTTCTTC
CASSFHGLQFF
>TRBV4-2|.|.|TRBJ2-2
TGTGCCAGCAGAACAGGCTCGAACACCGGGGAGCTGTTTTTT
CASRTGSNTGELFF
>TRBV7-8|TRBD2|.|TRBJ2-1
TGTGCCAGCAGCGTAGAGACTAGCGGCAATGAGCAGTTCTTC
CASSVETSGNEQFF
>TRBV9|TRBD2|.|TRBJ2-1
TGTGCCAGCAGCGTAGGTTTTTGGGGACTAGCGGGTTCCAATGAGCAGTTCTTC
CASSVGFWGLAGSNEQFF
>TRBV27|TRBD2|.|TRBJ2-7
TGTGCCAGCAGTTCCCACGTACTTGGGGCGGGAGGGACGGAGCAGTACTTC
CASSSHVLGAGGTEQYF
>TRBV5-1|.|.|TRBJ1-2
TGCGCCAGCAGCCGGGACATTGCTAACTATGGCTACACCTTC
CASSRDIANYGYTF
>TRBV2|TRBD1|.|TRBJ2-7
TGTGCCAGCAGTAAAAGCTACCCGGGACAGGGGTCCGAGCAGTACTTC
CASSKSYPGQGSEQYF
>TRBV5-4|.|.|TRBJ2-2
TGTGCCAGCAGCACCGGGGGAGGGGGCACCGGGGAGCTGTTTTTT
CASSTGGGGTGELFF
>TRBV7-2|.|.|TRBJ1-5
TGTGCCAGCAGCAGACAGGGCAATCAGCCCCAGCATTTT
CASSRQGNQPQHF
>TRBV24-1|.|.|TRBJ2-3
TGTGCCACCAGTCCAGGGACAGATACGCAGTATTTT
CATSPGTDTQYF
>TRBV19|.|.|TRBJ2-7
TGTGCCAGTAGGGAAGGACACCGATCTTACGAGCAGTACTTC
CASREGHRSYEQYF
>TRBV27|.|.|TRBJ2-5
TGTGCCAGCAGTTTCGTTGGGGGGGCGGGAGAGACCCAGTACTTC
CASSFVGGAGETQYF
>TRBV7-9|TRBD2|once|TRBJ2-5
TGTGCCAGCAGCTTGAGAGCGGGAGGAGTGGAGACCCAGTACTTC
CASSLRAGGVETQYF
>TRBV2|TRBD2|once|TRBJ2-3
TGTGCCAGCAGACTAGCGGGAACGCAGTATTTT
CASRLAGTQYF
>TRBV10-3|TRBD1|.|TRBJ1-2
TGTGCCATCAGCCCCCGGACAGGGGAGGAAGGCTACACCTTC
CAISPRTGEEGYTF
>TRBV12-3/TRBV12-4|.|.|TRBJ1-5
TGTGCCAGCAGGGTCCAAGGGGATCAGCCCCAGCATTTT
CASRVQGDQPQHF
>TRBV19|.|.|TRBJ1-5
TGTGCCAGTAGTTACCAGAATCAGCCCCAGCATTTT
CASSYQNQPQHF
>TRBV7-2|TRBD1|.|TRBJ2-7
TGTGCCAGCAGCCCTGACAGGGCTTTCTACGAGCAGTACTTC
CASSPDRAFYEQYF
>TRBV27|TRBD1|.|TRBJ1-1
TGTGCCAGCAGTTTATGGGGACAGATAGCTGAAGCTTTCTTT
CASSLWGQIAEAFF
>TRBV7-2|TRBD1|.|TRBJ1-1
TGTGCCAGCAGCCTGGACAGGGGGTCCACTGAAGCTTTCTTT
CASSLDRGSTEAFF
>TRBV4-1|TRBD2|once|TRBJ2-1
TGCGCCAGCAGCCCGACCCCTAGCGGGGGTGACAATGAGCAGTTCTTC
CASSPTPSGGDNEQFF
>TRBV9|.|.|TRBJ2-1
TGTGCCAGCAGCGTAGTCGACTCCATCGAGCAGTTCTTC
CASSVVDSIEQFF
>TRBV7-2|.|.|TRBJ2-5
TGTGCCAGCAGCTCTCAAGAGACCCAGTACTTC
CASSSQETQYF
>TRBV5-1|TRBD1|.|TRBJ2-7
TGCGCCAGCAGCCCCCGGACAGGGGCGGTCGACGAGCAGTACTTC
CASSPRTGAVDEQYF
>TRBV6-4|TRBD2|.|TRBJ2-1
TGTGCCAGCAGTCTCAGAGCGGGAGGTCAAAATGAGCAGTTCTTC
CASSLRAGGQNEQFF
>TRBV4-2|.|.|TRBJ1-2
TGTGCCAGCAGCCAAGGGACAGACTATGGCTACACCTTC
CASSQGTDYGYTF
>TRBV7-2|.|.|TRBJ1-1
TGTGCCAGCAGCCTCCTCAGGGGCATGAACACTGAAGCTTTCTTT
CASSLLRGMNTEAFF
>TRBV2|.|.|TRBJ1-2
TGTGCCAGCGCGGGGTCTAAACTAGGCTACACCTTC
CASAGSKLGYTF
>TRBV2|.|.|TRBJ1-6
TGTGCCAGCAGTGACCGACTTGGTAATTCACCCCTCCACTTT
CASSDRLGNSPLHF
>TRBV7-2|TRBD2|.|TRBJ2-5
TGTGCCAGCAGCTTAGGGAGGGGGACTAGCGAGCAAGAGACCCAGTACTTC
CASSLGRGTSEQETQYF
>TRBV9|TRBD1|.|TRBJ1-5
TGTGCCAGCAGCGAACAGGGGGCCAGCAATCAGCCCCAGCATTTT
CASSEQGASNQPQHF